This T cell receptor (beta chain) was sequenced during a study of cytotoxic CD8 clonotypes in ibrutinib-treated CLL. Study-level information: Among patients, some 24 responded partially and 2 completely; roughly 14 then stayed remitted and about 12 progressed after median around 70 months. The study recorded mean values of approximately 260,000 productive templates and 94,082 productive rearrangements per sample.

The V end was cut by 8 bases, the J end by 0 bases, with 19 bases between. Germline CDR1 LNHDA, CDR2 SQIVND (reference sequence). The CDR3 has 16 residues. Findings and limits, study-wide: Clonality went higher at ibrutinib response and then dropped back toward baseline at progression.

In regard to this clone: Its matching antigen is unknown.

Sequencing was designed to attain a depth spanning 1 in 200,000 to 1 in 1 million T cells. Measured with immunoSEQ multiplex PCR; TCRdb has only the in-frame clones, and not every one. The data contain 35,000 to 40,000 clones, about 70% of them singletons. The sequencing here drew on PBMCs, taken at disease progression, from a patient treated with ibrutinib. The V and J genes are TRBV19 and TRBJ1-1, with D maybe TRBD1 (6 bases). This TCR derives from a human donor with chronic lymphocytic leukemia. Here the CDR3 reads CASLISTGKMNTEAFF. The CDR3 bases are TGTGCCAGTCTTATATCGACAGGAAAAATGAACACTGAAGCTTTCTTT.